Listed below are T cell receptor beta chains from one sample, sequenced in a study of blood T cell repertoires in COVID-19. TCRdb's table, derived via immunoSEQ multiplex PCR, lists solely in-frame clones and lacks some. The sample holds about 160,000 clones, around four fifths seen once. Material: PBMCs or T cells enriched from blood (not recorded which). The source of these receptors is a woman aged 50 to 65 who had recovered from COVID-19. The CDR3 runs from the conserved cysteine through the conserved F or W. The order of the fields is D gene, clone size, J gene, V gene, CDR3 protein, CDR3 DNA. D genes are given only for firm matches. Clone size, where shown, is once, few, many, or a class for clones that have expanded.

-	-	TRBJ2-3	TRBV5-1	CASSLVGTDTQYF	TGCGCCAGCAGCTTGGTCGGCACAGATACGCAGTATTTT
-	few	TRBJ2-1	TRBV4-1	CASSQGGSYNEQFF	TGCGCCAGCAGCCAAGGAGGATCCTACAATGAGCAGTTCTTC
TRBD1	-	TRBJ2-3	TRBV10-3	CAISTGQGGSTDTQYF	TGTGCCATCAGTACTGGACAGGGGGGTAGCACAGATACGCAGTATTTT
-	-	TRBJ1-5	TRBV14	CASSQDAGSNQPQHF	TGTGCCAGCAGCCAAGATGCGGGGAGCAATCAGCCCCAGCATTTT
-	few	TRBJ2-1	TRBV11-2	CASPRRKGNEQFF	TGTGCCAGCCCTCGGCGGAAAGGCAATGAGCAGTTCTTC
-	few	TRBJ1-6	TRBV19	CASSIRTENSPLHF	TGTGCCAGTAGTATTCGGACAGAAAATTCACCCCTCCACTTT
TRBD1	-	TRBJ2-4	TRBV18	CASSPPTRGKSLAKNIQYF	TGTGCCAGCTCACCACCGACCAGGGGGAAAAGTTTAGCCAAAAACATTCAGTACTTC
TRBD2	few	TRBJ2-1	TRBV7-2	CASSLALAGTAGVNEQFF	TGTGCCAGCAGCTTAGCTCTAGCGGGAACGGCGGGGGTAAATGAGCAGTTCTTC
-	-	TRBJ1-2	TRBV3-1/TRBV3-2	CASSLRDYGYTF	TGTGCCAGCAGCCTCAGGGATTATGGCTACACCTTC
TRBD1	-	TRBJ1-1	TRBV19	CASSNPGTGSVAFF	TGTGCCAGTAGTAACCCCGGGACAGGGTCGGTGGCTTTCTTT
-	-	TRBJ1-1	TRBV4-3	CASSRGGDVGTEAFF	TGCGCCAGCAGCCGAGGAGGGGACGTGGGTACTGAAGCTTTCTTT
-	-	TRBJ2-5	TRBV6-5	CASSYRQAAQETQYF	TGTGCCAGCAGTTACCGGCAGGCCGCCCAAGAGACCCAGTACTTC
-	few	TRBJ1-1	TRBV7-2	CASSLSPPRDLTEAFF	TGTGCCAGCAGCTTAAGCCCGCCGAGGGATCTCACTGAAGCTTTCTTT
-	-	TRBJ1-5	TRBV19	CASSIPRRGSNQPQHF	TGTGCCAGTAGTATCCCTCGGAGAGGTAGCAATCAGCCCCAGCATTTT
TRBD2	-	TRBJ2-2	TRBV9	CASSAGLAGTGELFF	TGTGCCAGCAGCGCGGGACTAGCGGGAACCGGGGAGCTGTTTTTT
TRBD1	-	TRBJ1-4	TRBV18	CASSPMDRAGVKLFF	TGTGCCAGCTCACCTATGGACAGGGCCGGGGTAAAACTGTTTTTT
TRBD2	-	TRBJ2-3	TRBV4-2	CASSQDLAGPTDTQYF	TGTGCCAGCAGCCAGGACCTAGCGGGCCCCACAGATACGCAGTATTTT
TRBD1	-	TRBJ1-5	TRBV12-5	CASGLPGTGDQPQHF	TGTGCTAGTGGTCTCCCCGGGACAGGAGATCAGCCCCAGCATTTT
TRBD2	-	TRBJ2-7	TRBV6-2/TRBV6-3	CASSLPTSGSIEQYF	TGTGCCAGCAGTCTCCCGACTAGCGGGAGTATCGAGCAGTACTTC
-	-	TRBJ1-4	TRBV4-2	CASSQDPDSNEKLFF	TGTGCCAGCAGCCAAGATCCTGACAGTAATGAAAAACTGTTTTTT
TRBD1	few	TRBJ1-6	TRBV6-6	CASSRRTGGPSSYNSPLHF	TGTGCCAGCAGTCGCCGGACAGGGGGCCCCAGCTCCTATAATTCACCCCTCCACTTT
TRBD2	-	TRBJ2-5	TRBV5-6	CASSLEPGRARETQYF	TGTGCCAGCAGCTTGGAACCCGGGAGGGCCAGGGAGACCCAGTACTTC
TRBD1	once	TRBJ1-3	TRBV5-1	CASSLEGQSRNTIYF	TGCGCCAGCAGCTTGGAGGGACAGAGCCGAAACACCATATATTTT